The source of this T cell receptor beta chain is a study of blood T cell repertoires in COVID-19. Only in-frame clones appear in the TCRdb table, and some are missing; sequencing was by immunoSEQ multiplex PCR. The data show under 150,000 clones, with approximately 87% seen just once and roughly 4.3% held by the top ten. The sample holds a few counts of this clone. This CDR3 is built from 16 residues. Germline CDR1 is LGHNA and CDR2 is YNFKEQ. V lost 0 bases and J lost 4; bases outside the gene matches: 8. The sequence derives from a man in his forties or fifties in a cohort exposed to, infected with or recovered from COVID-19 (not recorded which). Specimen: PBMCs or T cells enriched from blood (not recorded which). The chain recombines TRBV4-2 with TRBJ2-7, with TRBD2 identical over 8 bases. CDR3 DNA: TGTGCCAGCAGCCAAGACAATAGCGGGAACCCGTACGAGCAGTACTTC. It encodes CASSQDNSGNPYEQYF.